Each of the 24 T cell receptor beta chains below was sequenced from the same sample in a study of T cells expressing NK-cell markers. Reprocessing the 5' RACE reads, TCRdb reports a single entry for every CDR3 protein and omits DNA. Recorded for this sample: about 260,000 distinct CDR3 sequences. The specimen was blood T cells: a sorted CD56 or NKG2C T cell subset, CD4+ or CD8+ T cells, or bulk PBMC T cells (not recorded which). These receptors were collected from a woman aged 18-70 years in good health.

The chain combines TRBV20-1 with TRBJ2-1; TCRdb picks TRBD1, but there is no DNA to check that call. The germline V gene has CDR1 DFQATT and CDR2 SNEGSKA (reference sequence). The CDR3 totals 14 residues. This CDR3 is CSASTGQGNYEQFF.

The chain combines TRBV7-2 with TRBJ2-1; TCRdb gives TRBD2 as the D gene, but with no DNA this cannot be confirmed. CDR3 length equals 17 residues. The germline V gene encodes CDR1 SGHTA and CDR2 FQGNSA. The CDR3: CASSSGLAGGPINEQFF.

The chain couples TRBV5-4 to TRBJ2-3; the D call of TRBD2 rests on TCRdb alone, since no DNA is present to check it. The CDR3 is 15 residues long. The V gene's germline CDR1 is SGHNT and CDR2 YYREEE (reference sequence). CDR3 residues: CASSFRAQAPDTQYF.

This chain uses TRBV7-2 with TRBJ1-5. Germline-derived CDR1 and CDR2 are SGHTA and FQGNSA. The CDR3 is 13 residues long. This CDR3 reads CASSLRSDQPQHF.

The J gene is TRBJ2-3, the V gene TRBV5-1; the D gene TCRdb calls, TRBD2, cannot be checked with no DNA. The CDR3 is made up of 15 amino acids. Germline assignment: CDR1 SGHRS and CDR2 YFSETQ. CDR3 in amino acids: CASGFGAGGPDTQYF.

This CDR3 reads CASSQVGYSTGELFF. The chain is built from TRBV4-3 and TRBJ2-2. Germline V gene sequence: CDR1 LGHNA, CDR2 YSLEER. CDR3 length: 15 residues.

The chain uses TRBV7-9 and TRBJ2-1; TCRdb proposes TRBD2, but this gene call is untestable without DNA. The CDR3 consists of 17 residues. Germline V lookup: CDR1 SEHNR, CDR2 FQNEAQ (reference sequence). CDR3 loop: CASSLIGFAGEDNEQFF.

This chain joins TRBV29-1 and TRBJ2-2; the D call of TRBD2 rests on TCRdb alone, since no DNA is present to check it. Germline values: CDR1 SQVTM, CDR2 ANQGSEA. This CDR3 region has 14 residues. The CDR3 is CSVDSGSNTGELFF.

The chain couples TRBV5-1 to TRBJ1-1; TCRdb's D call of TRBD1 is untestable without DNA. CDR1 and CDR2 from the germline V gene are SGHRS and YFSETQ. The CDR3 contains 15 residues. CDR3 sequence reads: CASSLAVSGGTEAFF.

The chain carries TRBV20-1 and TRBJ1-2; TCRdb picks TRBD1, but there is no DNA to check that call. Germline CDR1 and CDR2: DFQATT and SNEGSKA (reference sequence). The CDR3 length is 13 residues. The CDR3 is CSAREWGNYGYTF.

The chain recombines TRBV4-3 with TRBJ2-7. Germline lookup yields CDR1 LGHNA and CDR2 YSLEER. This CDR3 spans 14 amino acids. The chain's CDR3 is CASSLMGSSYEQYF.

The chain has TRBV29-1 and TRBJ1-2. The CDR3 sequence is 12 residues long. CDR1 is SQVTM and CDR2 is ANQGSEA in the germline V gene. CDR3 loop: CSAEGHGYGYTF.

The chain couples TRBV3-1 to TRBJ2-2. Germline CDR1 LGHDT, CDR2 YNNKEL (reference sequence). The CDR3 has 12 residues. This chain's CDR3 is CASSQNTGELFF. The complete variable domain, with remaining parts taken from reference TRBV3-1 and TRBJ2-2, reads DTAVSQTPKYLVTQMGNDKSIKCEQNLGHDTMYWYKQDSKKFLKIMFSYNNKELIINETVPNRFSPKSPDKAHLNLHINSLELGDSAVYFCASSQNTGELFFGEGSRLTVL.

The chain combines TRBV7-2 with TRBJ2-7; TCRdb outputs TRBD2, but without DNA this stays unchecked. The CDR3 contains 14 residues. Per the germline V gene, CDR1 is SGHTA and CDR2 is FQGNSA. The CDR3 spells CASSLVAGVVEQYF.

The chain combines TRBV2 with TRBJ1-1. This CDR3 has 13 amino acids. From germline, CDR1 is SNHLY and CDR2 FYNNEI. CDR3 sequence: CASSYLGPTEAFF.

This chain joins TRBV4-3 and TRBJ1-3; TCRdb returns TRBD1, unconfirmable since there is no DNA. There are 13 residues in the CDR3. Per germline, CDR1 LGHNA and CDR2 YSLEER. This CDR3 reads CASSQGAGNTIYF.

This chain uses TRBV4-2 with TRBJ2-1; there is no DNA to check the TCRdb D call of TRBD1. Germline CDR1 and CDR2: LGHNA and YNFKEQ. The CDR3 covers 16 residues. The CDR3 region is CASSPLDRGLNNEQFF.

The rearrangement joins TRBV6-5 to TRBJ1-2. This CDR3 is 14 amino acids long. CDR1 and CDR2 from the germline V gene are MNHEY and SVGAGI. CDR3 loop: CASSYYAGNYGYTF.

The rearrangement joins TRBV20-1 to TRBJ2-1; TCRdb outputs TRBD2, but without DNA this stays unchecked. Germline CDR1 reads DFQATT; CDR2 reads SNEGSKA (reference sequence). This CDR3 has 15 amino acids. The chain's CDR3 is CSARDPAGGYNEQFF.

V is TRBV28 and J is TRBJ2-1; TCRdb selects TRBD1, and the lack of DNA leaves this call unchecked. There are 18 residues in the CDR3. Germline assignment: CDR1 MDHEN and CDR2 SYDVKM. The CDR3 is CASSQGVLSVLSYNEQFF. The entire variable domain, with the rest obtained from reference TRBV28 and TRBJ2-1, is as follows: DVKVTQSSRYLVKRTGEKVFLECVQDMDHENMFWYRQDPGLGLRLIYFSYDVKMKEKGDIPEGYSVSREKKERFSLILESASTNQTSMYLCASSQGVLSVLSYNEQFFGPGTRLTVL.

The CDR3 is CASSLGGANTDTQYF. V gene TRBV7-2 combines with J gene TRBJ2-3; TCRdb's D call of TRBD1 is untestable without DNA. Germline-derived CDR1 and CDR2 are SGHTA and FQGNSA. CDR3 length: 15 residues.

The rearrangement joins TRBV28 to TRBJ1-5; TCRdb's D gene call, TRBD1, goes unchecked for lack of DNA. Germline V gene lookup returns CDR1 MDHEN and CDR2 SYDVKM. CDR3 size: 12 residues. The CDR3 spells CASPRENQPQHF.

The chain joins TRBV5-4 to TRBJ1-5. This CDR3 contains 13 residues. Per the germline V gene, CDR1 is SGHNT and CDR2 is YYREEE (reference sequence). CDR3 protein: CASSSDTTQPQHF.

This chain connects TRBV12-3 or TRBV12-4 to TRBJ2-5. The CDR3 has 15 residues. The CDR3 here is CASSARRNIQETQYF.